In its sample, the clone carrying this TCR beta chain was seen a few times. The CDR3 consists of 14 residues. Trimming removed 6 bases from V and 6 bases from J; junction bases left unmatched: 10. The data were obtained in a study of T cells after yellow fever vaccination. Study at large: Those fractions that held only low numbers of cells were prepared using the SMART-Seq v4 Ultra Low Input RNA kit. Study-level results: A large majority of primary-vaccination clones showed up again after the booster (approximately 96% CD4, 75% to 90% CD8).

TCRdb re-called the 5' RACE reads with MiXCR, one entry per CDR3 protein. The sample carries 40,000 to 55,000 distinct CDR3 sequences, about 6.6% recorded once. The chain links TRBV12-3 or TRBV12-4 to TRBJ1-2; 7 bases agree with TRBD1. This sample comprised CD8+ T cells not binding an NS4B(214-222) dextramer, sorted from PBMCs, obtained around 45 days after the first yellow fever vaccination. This clonotype was obtained from a young man who received the YFV17D yellow fever vaccine. The CDR3 nucleotides are TGTGCCAGCAGCGAACTTACAGGGGAGGATGGCTACACCTTC. Translation: CASSELTGEDGYTF.